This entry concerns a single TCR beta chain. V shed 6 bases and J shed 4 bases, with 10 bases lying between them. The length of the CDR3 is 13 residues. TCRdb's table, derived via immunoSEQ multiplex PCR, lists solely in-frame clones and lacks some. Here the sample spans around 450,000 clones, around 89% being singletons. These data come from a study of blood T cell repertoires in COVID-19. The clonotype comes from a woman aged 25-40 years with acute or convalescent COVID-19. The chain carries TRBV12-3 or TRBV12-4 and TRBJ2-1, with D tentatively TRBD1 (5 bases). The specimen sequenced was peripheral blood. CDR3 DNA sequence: TGTGCCAGCAGGAAACAGGATTACAATGAGCAGTTCTTC. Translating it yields CASRKQDYNEQFF.